This T cell receptor beta chain was profiled in a study of shared clonotypes between healthy human individuals. Study-level findings and limits: Despite large depth, rarefaction showed incomplete sorted-subset sequencing. Naive CD4 clonotype sharing across several donors was around 5%. Some clonotypes were shared by all four sorted-subset donors, while others were not shared. The non-shared ones had lower generation probabilities than the shared ones. Few donors restricted represented genetic and exposure-history diversity.

On this clone: As yet, its antigen is unknown.

TCRdb keeps only in-frame clones here, not all; method: immunoSEQ multiplex PCR. The table lists about 2 million clones, roughly 94% of them singletons, with 0.9% to 1.3% in the top ten. The CDR3 runs 13 residues. Germline V gene data show CDR1 as SGHNT and CDR2 as YYREEE (reference sequence). V lost 4 bases, J lost 7 bases, and 6 bases stayed unmatched. Only CD45RO-negative cells positively selected for CCR7 counted as naive CD8 cells, so terminally differentiated effector memory CD45RA+ cells were excluded. The sequencing input was naive CD8+ T cells sorted from blood. V and J are TRBV5-4 and TRBJ2-3; TRBD1 matches 7 bases. The clonotype comes from a man between 18 and 29 years old in good health. CDR3 bases: TGTGCCAGCAGCCAGGACAGGCACAATACGCAGTATTTT. Protein sequence: CASSQDRHNTQYF.